A single sample gave rise to the 10 T cell receptor beta chains below, sequenced in a study of Graves' ophthalmopathy and Graves' hyperthyroidism. As the template, RNA transcripts were used to amplify TCR beta CDR3 regions. First-round RT-PCR relied on HTBI primers, and a second-round multiplex PCR came next. MiXCR, run by TCRdb on the multiplex PCR reads, gives a single entry per CDR3 protein. Among about 700,000 distinct CDR3 sequences listed, about two fifths were seen once. What was sequenced was peripheral blood. The receptor source for this set is an adult man with Graves' ophthalmopathy.

This clonotype was detected ten times or more. The V gene is TRBV7-3, the J gene TRBJ2-5, with 9 bases matching TRBD2. The germline CDR1 and CDR2 sequences are SGHTA and FQGTGA. The CDR3 sequence is 15 residues long. The V segment lost 1 base and the J segment 4 bases; nucleotides outside the gene matches: 4. The CDR3 DNA reads as TGTGCCAGCAGCTTAAACGCGGGGGGGCGAGAGACCCAGTACTTC. This sequence encodes CASSLNAGGRETQYF. Variable domain in full (rest from reference TRBV7-3 and TRBJ2-5): GAGVSQTPSNKVTEKGKYVELRCDPISGHTALYWYRQSLGQGPEFLIYFQGTGAADDSGLPNDRFFAVRPEGSVSTLKIQRTERGDSAVYLCASSLNAGGRETQYFGPGTRLLVL.

This clonotype was observed many times. DNA for the CDR3: TGCGCCAGCAGTGAGGTGACACCAAGGGTTATAGAAACTAATGAAAAACTGTTTTTT. Protein product: CASSEVTPRVIETNEKLFF. The chain employs TRBV10-2 and TRBJ1-4; D remains unclear. V was cut by 2 bases and J by 1 base, with 20 bases left in between. This CDR3 spans 19 amino acids. Germline CDR1 WSHSY, CDR2 SAAADI.

This clonotype came up a few times. The rearrangement links TRBV7-6 to TRBJ2-3; D possibly corresponds to TRBD2 (5 bases). Per the germline V gene, CDR1 is SGHVS and CDR2 is FNYEAQ. V was shortened by 5 bases and J by 8 bases, with 14 bases between the two germline ends. The CDR3 is made up of 13 amino acids. CDR3 loop: CASSPFMAGTQYF. The CDR3 region has the DNA TGTGCCAGCAGCCCATTTATGGCGGGTACGCAGTATTTT.

V gene TRBV25-1 combines with J gene TRBJ2-2; 12 nucleotides match TRBD2. The CDR3 runs 16 residues. Germline V gives CDR1 MGHDK, CDR2 SYGVNS. After removal of 2 bases from V and 6 bases from J, the junction contained 4 bases not matched to a gene. Here the CDR3 reads CASSEVTSGRSGELFF. The CDR3 DNA sequence: TGTGCCAGCAGTGAAGTCACTAGCGGGAGGTCCGGGGAGCTGTTTTTT.

This clonotype showed up many times. V usage is TRBV29-1 and J usage is TRBJ1-2; 8 bases agree with TRBD1. CDR3 size: 12 residues. Germline CDR1 is SQVTM and CDR2 is ANQGSEA. The ends lost 8 bases at V and 6 bases at J; junction bases unmatched: 8. The CDR3 sequence is CSTPSGGDGYTF. CDR3 nucleotides: TGCAGCACTCCCTCAGGGGGCGATGGCTACACCTTC. The full variable domain, its missing parts supplied by reference TRBV29-1 and TRBJ1-2, is SAVISQKPSRDICQRGTSLTIQCQVDSQVTMMFWYRQQPGQSLTLIATANQGSEATYESGFVIDKFPISRPNLTFSTLTVSNMSPEDSSIYLCSTPSGGDGYTFGSGTRLTVV.

This chain connects TRBV7-9 to TRBJ2-7; 9 nucleotides match TRBD1. The germline V gene encodes CDR1 SEHNR and CDR2 FQNEAQ (reference sequence). The CDR3 runs 18 residues. Trimming took 5 bases from V and 0 from J; bases not matched to a gene: 14. CDR3: CASSPGTGSWESSYEQYF. The CDR3 bases are TGTGCCAGCAGCCCCGGGACAGGGAGTTGGGAGAGCTCCTACGAGCAGTACTTC.

The table lists this clonotype with many counts. V gene TRBV20-1 combines with J gene TRBJ2-7; a weak D match, TRBD2 (6 bases). Germline CDR1 reads DFQATT; CDR2 reads SNEGSKA (reference sequence). Trimming pared 4 bases from V and 3 bases from J, leaving 13 bases between. This CDR3 has 13 residues. The CDR3 sequence is CSAKTRRHYEQYF. The CDR3 nucleotides are TGCAGTGCTAAGACTAGGCGACACTACGAGCAGTACTTC.

The table lists this clonotype with a few counts. The chain is built from TRBV9 and TRBJ1-1; possibly TRBD1 for D (5 bases). Germline CDR1 is SGDLS and CDR2 is YYNGEE. This CDR3 spans 16 amino acids. Trimming shortened V by 4 bases and J by 7 bases, and 23 bases separated the two germline ends. This CDR3 is CASSSRPGPGWVEAFF. Here the CDR3 DNA reads TGTGCCAGCAGCTCACGCCCGGGGCCAGGGTGGGTTGAAGCTTTCTTT.

Details on this clonotype: The germline gene is not matched at one end of the junction; a read error may be the cause. The chain couples TRBV19 to TRBJ1-6; 7 bases fit TRBD1. Germline assignment: CDR1 LNHDA and CDR2 SQIVND (reference sequence). This CDR3 region has 9 residues. CDR3 sequence reads: CASSDRQGF. The DNA of the CDR3 is TGTGCCAGTAGCGATCGACAGGGATTT. Supplemented by reference TRBV19 and TRBJ1-6, the full variable domain reads DGGITQSPKYLFRKEGQNVTLSCEQNLNHDAMYWYRQDPGQGLRLIYYSQIVNDFQKGDIAEGYSVSREKKESFPLTVTSAQKNPTAFYLCASSDRQGFGNGTRLTVT.

This clonotype occurred many times. The chain combines TRBV29-1 with TRBJ2-5; D call uncertain. The CDR3 extends over 12 amino acids. Trimming stripped 4 bases from V and 1 base from J, with 7 bases between. Germline V gene data show CDR1 as SQVTM and CDR2 as ANQGSEA. CDR3 protein: CSVVGSQETQYF. The CDR3 nucleotides read TGCAGCGTTGTAGGAAGCCAAGAGACCCAGTACTTC.